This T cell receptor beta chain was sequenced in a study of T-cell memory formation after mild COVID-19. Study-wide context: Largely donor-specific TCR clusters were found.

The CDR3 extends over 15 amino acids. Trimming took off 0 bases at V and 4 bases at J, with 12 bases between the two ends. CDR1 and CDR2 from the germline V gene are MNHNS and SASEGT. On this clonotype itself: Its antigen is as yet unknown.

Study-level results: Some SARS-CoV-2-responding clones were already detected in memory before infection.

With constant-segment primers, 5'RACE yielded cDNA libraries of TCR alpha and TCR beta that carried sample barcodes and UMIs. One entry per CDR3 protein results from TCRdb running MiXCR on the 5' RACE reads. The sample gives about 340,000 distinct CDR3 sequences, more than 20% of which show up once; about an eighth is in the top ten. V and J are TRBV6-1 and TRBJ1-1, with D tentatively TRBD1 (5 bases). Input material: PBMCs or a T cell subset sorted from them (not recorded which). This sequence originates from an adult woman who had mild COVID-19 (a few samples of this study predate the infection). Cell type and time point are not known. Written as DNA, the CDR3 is TGTGCCAGCAGTGAAGCGTGGGGGGTCATCACTGAAGCTTTCTTT. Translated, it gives CASSEAWGVITEAFF.